The 6 T cell receptor beta chains listed next were all sequenced from one sample in a study of cytomegalovirus exposure and HLA in healthy donors. Vbeta (60) and Jbeta (13) primers were used in the PCR. The protocol was immunoSEQ multiplex PCR, while the TCRdb copy is restricted to in-frame clones and leaves out a portion. The sample includes 180,000 or so clones, approximately 82% of them seen just once. Material: PBMCs. The receptors originated from a woman in her thirties or forties in good health and CMV-seropositive.

The chain links TRBV2 to TRBJ2-1, with 8 bases fitting TRBD2. The CDR3 runs 10 residues. Trimming at V came to 4 bases and at J to 15 bases, leaving 2 bases not matched to a gene. Germline CDR1 and CDR2: SNHLY and FYNNEI. This chain's CDR3 is CASSVGRAFF. The CDR3 DNA is TGTGCCAGCAGTGTCGGGAGGGCGTTCTTC.

The chain links TRBV28 to TRBJ1-1; D is possibly TRBD1 (5 bases). The CDR3 extends over 13 amino acids. CDR1 and CDR2 from the germline V gene are MDHEN and SYDVKM. The ends were cut back, 8 bases at V and 1 base at J, with 11 bases in the middle. In nucleotides, the CDR3 is TGTGCCAGCTCGCTGACAGAGAACACTGAAGCTTTCTTT. Amino acid sequence: CASSLTENTEAFF.

The gene calls are TRBV7-2 and TRBJ2-5; 7 bases are shared with TRBD2. V was clipped by 1 base and J by 4 bases; unmatched bases: 6. CDR1 is SGHTA and CDR2 is FQGNSA in the germline V gene. The length of the CDR3 is 15 residues. The CDR3 DNA sequence: TGTGCCAGCAGCTTAGACGGACTAGAGGCAGAGACCCAGTACTTC. This encodes CASSLDGLEAETQYF.

The V call is TRBV9, the J call TRBJ1-2; D uncertain. The CDR3 consists of 14 residues. Trimming removed 0 bases from V and 8 bases from J, with 14 bases in between. CDR1 SGDLS and CDR2 YYNGEE come from the germline V gene. The CDR3 DNA reads TGTGCCAGCAGCGTAGGAGAGGGAAAGATCGGCTACACCTTC. Protein sequence: CASSVGEGKIGYTF.

This clone was recorded only once. The rearrangement links TRBV7-6 to TRBJ2-1; possibly TRBD2 for D (5 bases). The length of the CDR3 is 11 residues. The V gene lost 5 bases and the J gene lost 10 bases, with 9 bases spanning the gap. The germline V gene has CDR1 SGHVS and CDR2 FNYEAQ. CDR3 nucleotide sequence: TGTGCCAGCAGCGACGGAGGAGAGCAGTTCTTC. Its translation is CASSDGGEQFF.

The V gene is TRBV5-1, the J gene TRBJ2-4; tentatively, D is TRBD2 (6 bases). Trimming left V 0 bases short and J 0 bases short, with 13 bases between. CDR1 and CDR2 from the germline V gene are SGHRS and YFSETQ. The CDR3 contains 17 residues. The CDR3 here is CASSLERGGLAKNIQYF. Here the CDR3 DNA reads TGCGCCAGCAGCTTGGAGCGAGGAGGGCTAGCCAAAAACATTCAGTACTTC.